This TCR beta chain emerged from a study of T cells in Graves' hyperthyroidism and ophthalmopathy. The CDR3 regions of TCR beta were amplified from RNA transcripts. During a first-round RT-PCR of the TCR CDR3, the HTBI primer set was used. TCRdb re-called the multiplex PCR reads with MiXCR, one entry per CDR3 protein. The sample contains approximately 870,000 distinct CDR3 sequences, about 38% of which appear only once. Trimming left V 3 bases short and J 3 bases short, with 11 bases between. The CDR3 loop spans 14 amino acids. Looked up from germline, CDR1 is SGDLS and CDR2 is YYNGEE. The sequencing input was blood. This receptor was taken from a man aged 18 to 30 with Graves' hyperthyroidism. The V and J genes are TRBV9 and TRBJ2-3; D is undetermined. CDR3 bases: TGTGCCAGCAGCGCAGGTAGTCGGACAGATACGCAGTATTTT. Its protein is CASSAGSRTDTQYF. The full variable domain, rest sourced from reference TRBV9 and TRBJ2-3, is DSGVTQTPKHLITATGQRVTLRCSPRSGDLSVYWYQQSLDQGLQFLIQYYNGEERAKGNILERFSAQQFPDLHSELNLSSLELGDSALYFCASSAGSRTDTQYFGPGTRLTVL.